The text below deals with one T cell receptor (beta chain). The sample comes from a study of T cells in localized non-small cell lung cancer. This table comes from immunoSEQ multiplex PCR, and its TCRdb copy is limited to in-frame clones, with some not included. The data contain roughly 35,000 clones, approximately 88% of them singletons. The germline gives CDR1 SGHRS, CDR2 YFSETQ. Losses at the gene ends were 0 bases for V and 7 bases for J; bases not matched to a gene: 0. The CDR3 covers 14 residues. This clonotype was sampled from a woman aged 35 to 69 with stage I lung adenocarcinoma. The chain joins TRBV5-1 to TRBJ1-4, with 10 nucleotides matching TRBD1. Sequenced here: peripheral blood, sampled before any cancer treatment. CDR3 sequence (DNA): TGCGCCAGCAGCTTGGGGACAGGGGGTGAAAAACTGTTTTTT. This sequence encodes CASSLGTGGEKLFF.